This TCR beta chain comes out of a study of T cell changes during pregnancy in multiple sclerosis (dated by TCRdb to the late 2010s). Turning to the overall study: The study examined how the T cell repertoire changed over the course of pregnancy in women with multiple sclerosis.

The CDR3 measures 13 amino acids from cysteine to phenylalanine. Here the CDR3 DNA is all that survives: 39 bases in frame from base 1. Taken from the germline V gene, the CDR1 and CDR2 loops are MNHEY and SVGAGI. V loses 6 bases at its end and J loses 6 bases; junction bases beyond the gene matches: 5. This clone has only one observation. Its recognized antigen is unknown. The sample holds no much larger clone one base away, and base qualities are not on file. Libraries were prepared through the immunoSEQ multiplex PCR assay. TCRdb mirrors the immuneACCESS table, restricted to in-frame sequences. Some clones are absent from its copies; in checked studies, under half trace to an unresolved V gene, and the reason for the others is unknown. This sample comprises tens of thousands of clones, roughly 94% of them detected only once. Clones ranked in the top ten supply around 0.48% of the sample.

The sequence is built from TRBV6-5 and TRBJ1-2; 9 bases in between match TRBD1. The sequence derives from a female donor with multiple sclerosis, enrolled in a pregnancy study. The sequences come from CD4+ T cells from peripheral blood mononuclear cells, collected after pregnancy. Here the CDR3 is given as CASRAGQGNGYTF. The base sequence is TGTGCCAGCAGGGCAGGACAGGGGAATGGCTACACCTTC.